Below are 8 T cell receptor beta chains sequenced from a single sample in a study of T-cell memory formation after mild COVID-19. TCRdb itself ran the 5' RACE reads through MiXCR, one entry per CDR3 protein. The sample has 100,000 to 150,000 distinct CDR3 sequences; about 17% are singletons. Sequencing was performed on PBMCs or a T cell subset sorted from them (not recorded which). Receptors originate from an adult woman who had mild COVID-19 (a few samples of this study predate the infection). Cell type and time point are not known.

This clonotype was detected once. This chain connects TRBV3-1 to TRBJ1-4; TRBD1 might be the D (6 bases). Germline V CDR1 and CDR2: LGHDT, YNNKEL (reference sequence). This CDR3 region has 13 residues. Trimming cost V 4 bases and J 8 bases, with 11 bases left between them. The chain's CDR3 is CASSPGQREKLFF. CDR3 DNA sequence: TGTGCCAGCAGCCCTGGACAGCGAGAAAAACTGTTTTTT.

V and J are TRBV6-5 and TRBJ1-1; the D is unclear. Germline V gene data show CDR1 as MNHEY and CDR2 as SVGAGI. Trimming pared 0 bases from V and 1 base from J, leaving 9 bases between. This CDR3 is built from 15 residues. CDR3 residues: CASSYSRNPNTEAFF. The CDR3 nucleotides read TGTGCCAGCAGTTACTCGAGAAACCCGAACACTGAAGCTTTCTTT.

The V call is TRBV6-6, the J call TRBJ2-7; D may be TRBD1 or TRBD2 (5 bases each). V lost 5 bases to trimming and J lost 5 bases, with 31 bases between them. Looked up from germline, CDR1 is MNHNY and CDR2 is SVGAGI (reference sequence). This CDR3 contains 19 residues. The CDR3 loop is CASSPNEVGTPFGGDEQYF. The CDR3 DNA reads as TGTGCCAGCAGTCCCAATGAGGTAGGGACCCCATTCGGTGGGGACGAGCAGTACTTC.

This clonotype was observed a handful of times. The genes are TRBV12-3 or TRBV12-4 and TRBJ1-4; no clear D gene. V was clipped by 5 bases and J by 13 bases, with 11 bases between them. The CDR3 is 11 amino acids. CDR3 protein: CASSATALLFF. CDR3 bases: TGTGCCAGCAGTGCCACCGCGCTACTGTTTTTT.

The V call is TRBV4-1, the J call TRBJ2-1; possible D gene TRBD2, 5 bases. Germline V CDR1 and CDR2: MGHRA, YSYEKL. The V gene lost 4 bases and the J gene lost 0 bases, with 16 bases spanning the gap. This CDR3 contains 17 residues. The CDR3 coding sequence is TGCGCCAGCAGCCCCAACGAGGGTTCGAGCTCCTACAATGAGCAGTTCTTC. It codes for CASSPNEGSSSYNEQFF.

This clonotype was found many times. DNA for the CDR3: TGTGCCACCGGGACTAGCGGGGGGGGCAATGAGCAGTTCTTC. It is translated as CATGTSGGGNEQFF. The chain combines TRBV6-6 with TRBJ2-1, with 16 bases aligning to TRBD2. J gave up 6 bases and V 10 bases, and 3 bases lay outside the gene matches. This CDR3 spans 14 amino acids. Germline lookup yields CDR1 MNHNY and CDR2 SVGAGI (reference sequence).

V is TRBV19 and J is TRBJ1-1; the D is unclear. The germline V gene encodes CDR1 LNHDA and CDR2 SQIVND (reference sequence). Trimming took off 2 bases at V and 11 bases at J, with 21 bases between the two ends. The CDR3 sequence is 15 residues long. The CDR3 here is CASSIMGSTYPRAFF. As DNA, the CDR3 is TGTGCCAGTAGTATAATGGGGAGTACTTACCCCAGGGCTTTCTTT.

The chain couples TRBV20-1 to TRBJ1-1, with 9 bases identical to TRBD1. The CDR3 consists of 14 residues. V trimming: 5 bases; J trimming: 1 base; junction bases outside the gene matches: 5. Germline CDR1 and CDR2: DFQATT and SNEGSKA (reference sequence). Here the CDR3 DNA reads TGCAGTGCTTCCCCGGACAGGGGGAACACTGAAGCTTTCTTT. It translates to CSASPDRGNTEAFF.